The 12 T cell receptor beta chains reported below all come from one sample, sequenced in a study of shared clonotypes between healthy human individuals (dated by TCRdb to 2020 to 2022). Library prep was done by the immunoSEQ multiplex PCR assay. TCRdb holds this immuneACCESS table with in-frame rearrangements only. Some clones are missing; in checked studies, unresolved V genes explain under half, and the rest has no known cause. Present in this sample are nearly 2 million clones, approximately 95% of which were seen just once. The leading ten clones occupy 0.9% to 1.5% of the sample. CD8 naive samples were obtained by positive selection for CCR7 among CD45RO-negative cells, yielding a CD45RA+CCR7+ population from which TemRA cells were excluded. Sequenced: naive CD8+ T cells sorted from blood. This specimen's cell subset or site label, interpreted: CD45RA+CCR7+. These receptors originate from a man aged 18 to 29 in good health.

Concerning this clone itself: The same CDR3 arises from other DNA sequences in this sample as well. CDR3 in amino acids: CASSLSGGSSYNEQFF. The CDR3 nucleotides read TGTGCCAGCAGTTTAAGTGGGGGAAGCTCCTACAATGAGCAGTTCTTC. The chain links TRBV27 to TRBJ2-1; D might be TRBD1 or TRBD2, each matching 5 bases. The CDR3 has 16 amino acids. Trimming took off 2 bases at V and 0 bases at J, with 11 bases between the two ends. CDR1 and CDR2 from the germline V gene are MNHEY and SMNVEV (reference sequence).

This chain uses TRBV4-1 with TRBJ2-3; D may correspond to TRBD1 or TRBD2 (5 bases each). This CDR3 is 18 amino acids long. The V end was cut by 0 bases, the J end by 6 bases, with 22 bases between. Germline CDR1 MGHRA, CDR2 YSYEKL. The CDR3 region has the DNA TGCGCCAGCAGCCAAGACCCGACCGTCCCGGGACCTTGGGATACGCAGTATTTT. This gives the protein CASSQDPTVPGPWDTQYF.

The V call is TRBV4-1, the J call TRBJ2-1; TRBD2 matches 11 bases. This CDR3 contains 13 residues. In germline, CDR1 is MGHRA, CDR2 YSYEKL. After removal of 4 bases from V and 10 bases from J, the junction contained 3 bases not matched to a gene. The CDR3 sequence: CASSPRLAGEQFF. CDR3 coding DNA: TGCGCCAGCAGCCCGCGACTAGCGGGAGAGCAGTTCTTC.

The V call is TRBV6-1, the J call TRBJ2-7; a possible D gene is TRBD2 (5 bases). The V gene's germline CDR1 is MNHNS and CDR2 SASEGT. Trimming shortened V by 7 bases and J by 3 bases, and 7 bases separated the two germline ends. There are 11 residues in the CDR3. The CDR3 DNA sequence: TGTGCCAGCAACCGGGGCTACGAGCAGTACTTC. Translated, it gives CASNRGYEQYF.

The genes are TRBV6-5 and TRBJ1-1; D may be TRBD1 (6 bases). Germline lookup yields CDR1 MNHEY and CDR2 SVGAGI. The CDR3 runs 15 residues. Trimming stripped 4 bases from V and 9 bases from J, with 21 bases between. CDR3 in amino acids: CASSSVDSTLLQAFF. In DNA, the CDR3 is TGTGCCAGCAGTTCGGTGGACAGCACACTACTCCAAGCTTTCTTT.

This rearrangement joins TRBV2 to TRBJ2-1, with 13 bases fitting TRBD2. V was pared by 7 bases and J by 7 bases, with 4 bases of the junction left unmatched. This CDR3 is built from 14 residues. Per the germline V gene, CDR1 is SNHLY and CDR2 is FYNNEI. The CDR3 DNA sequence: TGTGCCAGCAATGGACTAGCGGGAGTGAATGAGCAGTTCTTC. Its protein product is CASNGLAGVNEQFF.

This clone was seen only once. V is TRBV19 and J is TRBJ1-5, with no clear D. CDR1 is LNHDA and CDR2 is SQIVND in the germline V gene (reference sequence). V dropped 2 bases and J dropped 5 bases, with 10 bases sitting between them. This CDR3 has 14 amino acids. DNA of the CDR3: TGTGCCAGTAGTATACAAGACCGGTATCAGCCCCAGCATTTT. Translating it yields CASSIQDRYQPQHF.

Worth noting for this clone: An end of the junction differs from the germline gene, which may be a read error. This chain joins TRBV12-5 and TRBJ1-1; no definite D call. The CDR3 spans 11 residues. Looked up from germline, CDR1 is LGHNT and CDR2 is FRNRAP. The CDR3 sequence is CASGLVPEAFF. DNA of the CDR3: TGTGCTAGTGGTCTGGTCCCTGAAGCTTTCTTT.

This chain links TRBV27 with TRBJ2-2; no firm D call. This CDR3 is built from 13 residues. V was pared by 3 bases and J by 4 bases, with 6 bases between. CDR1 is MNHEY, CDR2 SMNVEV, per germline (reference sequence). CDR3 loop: CASSLNPTGELFF. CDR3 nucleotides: TGTGCCAGCAGTTTGAACCCCACCGGGGAGCTGTTTTTT.

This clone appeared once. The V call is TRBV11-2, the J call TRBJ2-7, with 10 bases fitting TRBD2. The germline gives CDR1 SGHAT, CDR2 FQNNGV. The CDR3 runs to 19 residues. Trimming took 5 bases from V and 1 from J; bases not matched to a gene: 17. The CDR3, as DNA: TGTGCCAGCAGCCTCCTGACTAGCGGGCCCTATCTAGAATCCTACGAGCAGTACTTC. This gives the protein CASSLLTSGPYLESYEQYF. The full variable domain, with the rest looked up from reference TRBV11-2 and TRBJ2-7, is EAGVAQSPRYKIIEKRQSVAFWCNPISGHATLYWYQQILGQGPKLLIQFQNNGVVDDSQLPKDRFSAERLKGVDSTLKIQPAKLEDSAVYLCASSLLTSGPYLESYEQYFGPGTRLTVT.

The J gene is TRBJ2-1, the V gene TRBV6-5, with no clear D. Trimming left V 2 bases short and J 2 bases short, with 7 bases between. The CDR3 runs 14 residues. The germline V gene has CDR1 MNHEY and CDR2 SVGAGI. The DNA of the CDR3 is TGTGCCAGCAGTTACCCGAGCCCCTACAATGAGCAGTTCTTC. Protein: CASSYPSPYNEQFF.

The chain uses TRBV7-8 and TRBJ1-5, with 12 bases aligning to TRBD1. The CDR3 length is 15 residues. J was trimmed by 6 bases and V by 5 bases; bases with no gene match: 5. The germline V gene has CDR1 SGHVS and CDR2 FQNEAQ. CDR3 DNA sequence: TGTGCCAGCAGCGATGGGACAGGGGGCCTTCAGCCCCAGCATTTT. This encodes CASSDGTGGLQPQHF.